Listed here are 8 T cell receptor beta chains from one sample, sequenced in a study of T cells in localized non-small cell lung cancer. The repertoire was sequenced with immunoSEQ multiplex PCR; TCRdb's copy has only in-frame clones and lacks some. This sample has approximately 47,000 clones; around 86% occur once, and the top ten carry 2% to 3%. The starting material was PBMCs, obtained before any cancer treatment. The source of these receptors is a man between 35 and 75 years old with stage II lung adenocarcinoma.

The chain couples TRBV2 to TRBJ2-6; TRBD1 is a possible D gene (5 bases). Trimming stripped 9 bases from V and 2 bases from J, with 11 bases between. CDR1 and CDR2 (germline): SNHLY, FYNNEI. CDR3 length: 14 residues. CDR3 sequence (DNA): TGTGCCAGTTCAGGGTTTACTGGGGCCAACGTCCTGACTTTC. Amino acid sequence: CASSGFTGANVLTF. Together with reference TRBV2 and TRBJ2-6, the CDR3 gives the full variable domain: EPEVTQTPSHQVTQMGQEVILRCVPISNHLYFYWYRQILGQKVEFLVSFYNNEISEKSEIFDDQFSVERPDGSNFTLKIRSTKLEDSAMYFCASSGFTGANVLTFGAGSRLTVL.

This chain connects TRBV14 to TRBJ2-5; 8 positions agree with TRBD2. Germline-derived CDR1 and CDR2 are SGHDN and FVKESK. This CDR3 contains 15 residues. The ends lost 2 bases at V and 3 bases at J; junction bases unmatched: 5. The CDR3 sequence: CASSQWRGAEETQYF. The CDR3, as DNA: TGTGCCAGCAGCCAATGGCGGGGGGCGGAAGAGACCCAGTACTTC.

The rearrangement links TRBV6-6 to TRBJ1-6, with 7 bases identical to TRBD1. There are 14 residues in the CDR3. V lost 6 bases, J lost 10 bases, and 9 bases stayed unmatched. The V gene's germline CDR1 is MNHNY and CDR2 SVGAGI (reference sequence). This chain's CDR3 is CASSLGQEGSPLHF. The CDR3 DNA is TGTGCCAGCAGCTTAGGACAGGAGGGATCACCCCTCCACTTT.

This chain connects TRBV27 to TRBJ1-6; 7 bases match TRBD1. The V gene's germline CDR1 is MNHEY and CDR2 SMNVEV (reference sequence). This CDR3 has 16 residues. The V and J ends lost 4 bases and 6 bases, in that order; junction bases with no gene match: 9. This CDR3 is CASSWNFDRVNSPLHF. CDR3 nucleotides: TGTGCCAGCAGTTGGAACTTCGACAGGGTTAATTCACCCCTCCACTTT.

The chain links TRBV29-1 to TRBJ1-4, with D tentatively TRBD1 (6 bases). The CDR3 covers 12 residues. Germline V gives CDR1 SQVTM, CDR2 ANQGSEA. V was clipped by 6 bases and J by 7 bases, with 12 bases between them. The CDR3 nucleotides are TGCAGCGTCGCCGGACAGTCTGAAAAACTGTTTTTT. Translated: CSVAGQSEKLFF.

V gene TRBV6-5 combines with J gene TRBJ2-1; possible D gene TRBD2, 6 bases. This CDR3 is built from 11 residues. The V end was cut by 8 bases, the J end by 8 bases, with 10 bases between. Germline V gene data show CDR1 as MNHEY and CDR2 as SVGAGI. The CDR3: CASLGGDEQFF. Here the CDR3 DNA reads TGTGCCAGCCTAGGCGGGGATGAGCAGTTCTTC.

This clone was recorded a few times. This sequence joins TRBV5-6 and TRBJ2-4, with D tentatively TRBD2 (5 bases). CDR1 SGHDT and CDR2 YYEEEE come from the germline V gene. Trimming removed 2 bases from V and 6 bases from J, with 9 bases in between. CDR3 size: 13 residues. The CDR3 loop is CASSFEGGNIQYF. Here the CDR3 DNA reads TGTGCCAGCAGCTTTGAGGGTGGAAACATTCAGTACTTC. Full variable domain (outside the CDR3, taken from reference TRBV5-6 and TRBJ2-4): DAGVTQSPTHLIKTRGQQVTLRCSPKSGHDTVSWYQQALGQGPQFIFQYYEEEERQRGNFPDRFSGHQFPNYSSELNVNALLLGDSALYLCASSFEGGNIQYFGAGTRLSVL.

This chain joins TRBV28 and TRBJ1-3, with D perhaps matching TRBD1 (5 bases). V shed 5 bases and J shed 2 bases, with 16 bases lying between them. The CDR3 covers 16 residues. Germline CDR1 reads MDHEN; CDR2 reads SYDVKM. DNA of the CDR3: TGTGCCAGCAGTACCCCACAGGAGGCCCCTGGAAACACCATATATTTT. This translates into CASSTPQEAPGNTIYF.